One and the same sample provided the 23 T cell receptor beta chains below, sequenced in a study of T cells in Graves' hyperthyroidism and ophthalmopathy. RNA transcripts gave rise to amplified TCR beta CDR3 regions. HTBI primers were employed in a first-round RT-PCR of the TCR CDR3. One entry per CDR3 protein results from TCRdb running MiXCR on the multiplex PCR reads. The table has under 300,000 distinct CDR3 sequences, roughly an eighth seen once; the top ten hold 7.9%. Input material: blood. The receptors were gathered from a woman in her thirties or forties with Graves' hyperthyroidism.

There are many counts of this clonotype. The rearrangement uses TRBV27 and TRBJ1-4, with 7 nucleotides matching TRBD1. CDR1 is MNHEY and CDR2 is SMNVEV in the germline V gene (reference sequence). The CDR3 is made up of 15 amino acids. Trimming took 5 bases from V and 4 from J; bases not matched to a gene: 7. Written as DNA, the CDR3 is TGTGCCAGCAGTCTCACGACAGGGATTAATGAAAAACTGTTTTTT. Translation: CASSLTTGINEKLFF.

The CDR3 nucleotides read TGTGCCACCAGTGACCCCGGGGGGGGCGAATTCGGGGAGCTGTTTTTT. It specifies CATSDPGGGEFGELFF. The V call is TRBV24-1, the J call TRBJ2-2, with 8 bases identical to TRBD2. Germline V gives CDR1 KGHDR, CDR2 SFDVKD. Trimming cost V 4 bases and J 7 bases; bases outside gene matches: 10. This CDR3 is built from 16 residues.

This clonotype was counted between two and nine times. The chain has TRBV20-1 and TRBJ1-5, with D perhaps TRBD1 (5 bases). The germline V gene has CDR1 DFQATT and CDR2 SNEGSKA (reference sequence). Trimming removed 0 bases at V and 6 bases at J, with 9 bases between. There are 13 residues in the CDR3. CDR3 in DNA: TGCAGTGCTAGAGAGGGGAGGGGTCAGCCCCAGCATTTT. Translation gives CSAREGRGQPQHF.

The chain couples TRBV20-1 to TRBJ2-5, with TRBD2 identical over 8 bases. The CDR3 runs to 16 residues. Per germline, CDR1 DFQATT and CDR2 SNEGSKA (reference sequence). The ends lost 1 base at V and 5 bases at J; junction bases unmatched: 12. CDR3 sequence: CSARVNGRGPGETQYF. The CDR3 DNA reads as TGCAGTGCTAGAGTCAACGGGAGGGGCCCTGGCGAGACCCAGTACTTC.

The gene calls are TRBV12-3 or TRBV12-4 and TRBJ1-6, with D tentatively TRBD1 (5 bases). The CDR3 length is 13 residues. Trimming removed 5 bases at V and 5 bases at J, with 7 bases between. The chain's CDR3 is CASSPTDNSPLHF. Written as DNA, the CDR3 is TGTGCCAGCAGTCCGACAGATAATTCACCCCTCCACTTT.

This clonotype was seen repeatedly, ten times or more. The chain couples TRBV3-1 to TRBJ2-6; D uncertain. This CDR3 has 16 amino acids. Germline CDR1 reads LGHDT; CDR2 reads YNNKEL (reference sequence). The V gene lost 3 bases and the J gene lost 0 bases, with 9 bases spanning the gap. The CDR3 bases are TGTGCCAGCAGCCAGCACGGCTCCTCTGGGGCCAACGTCCTGACTTTC. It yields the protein CASSQHGSSGANVLTF.

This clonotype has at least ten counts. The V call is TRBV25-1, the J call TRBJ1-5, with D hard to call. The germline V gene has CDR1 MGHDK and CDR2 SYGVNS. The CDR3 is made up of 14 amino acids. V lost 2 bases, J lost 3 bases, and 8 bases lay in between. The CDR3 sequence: CASSEAGLNQPQHF. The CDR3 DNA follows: TGTGCCAGCAGTGAAGCAGGTCTCAATCAGCCCCAGCATTTT. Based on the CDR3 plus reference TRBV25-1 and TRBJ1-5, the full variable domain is EADIYQTPRYLVIGTGKKITLECSQTMGHDKMYWYQQDPGMELHLIHYSYGVNSTEKGDLSSESTVSRIRTEHFPLTLESARPSHTSQYLCASSEAGLNQPQHFGDGTRLSIL.

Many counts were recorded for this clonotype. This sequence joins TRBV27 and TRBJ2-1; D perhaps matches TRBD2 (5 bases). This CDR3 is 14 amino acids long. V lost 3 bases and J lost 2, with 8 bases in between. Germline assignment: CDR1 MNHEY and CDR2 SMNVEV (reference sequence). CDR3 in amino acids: CASSFRGTYNEQFF. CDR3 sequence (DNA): TGTGCCAGCAGTTTCAGAGGGACCTACAATGAGCAGTTCTTC.

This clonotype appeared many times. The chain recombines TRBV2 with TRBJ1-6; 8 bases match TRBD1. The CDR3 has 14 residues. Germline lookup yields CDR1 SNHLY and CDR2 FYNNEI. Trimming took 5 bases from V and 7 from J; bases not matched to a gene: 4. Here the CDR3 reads CASSSGGRNSPLHF. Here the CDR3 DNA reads TGTGCCAGCAGTTCAGGGGGCAGAAATTCACCCCTCCACTTT.

As DNA, the CDR3 is TGTGCCAGTAGTGCCGGACAATCCTACGAGCAGTACTTC. It translates to CASSAGQSYEQYF. The gene calls are TRBV19 and TRBJ2-7; a weak D match, TRBD1 (5 bases). Trimming left V 5 bases short and J 1 base short, with 9 bases between. The CDR3 has 13 amino acids. Germline values: CDR1 LNHDA, CDR2 SQIVND (reference sequence).

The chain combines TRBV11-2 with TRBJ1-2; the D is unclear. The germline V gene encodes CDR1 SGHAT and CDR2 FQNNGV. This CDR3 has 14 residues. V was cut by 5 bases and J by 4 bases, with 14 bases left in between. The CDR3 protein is CASSRSRVAYGYTF. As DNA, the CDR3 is TGTGCCAGCAGCCGCTCCCGGGTCGCCTATGGCTACACCTTC.

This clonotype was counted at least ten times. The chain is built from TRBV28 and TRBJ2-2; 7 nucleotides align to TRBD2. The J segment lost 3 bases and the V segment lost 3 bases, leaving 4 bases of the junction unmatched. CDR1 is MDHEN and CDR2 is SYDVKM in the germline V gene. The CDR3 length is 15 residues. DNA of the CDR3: TGTGCCAGCAGTTTCCTAGCGGAATACACCGGGGAGCTGTTTTTT. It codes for CASSFLAEYTGELFF. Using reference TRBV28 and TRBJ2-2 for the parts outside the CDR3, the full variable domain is DVKVTQSSRYLVKRTGEKVFLECVQDMDHENMFWYRQDPGLGLRLIYFSYDVKMKEKGDIPEGYSVSREKKERFSLILESASTNQTSMYLCASSFLAEYTGELFFGEGSRLTVL.

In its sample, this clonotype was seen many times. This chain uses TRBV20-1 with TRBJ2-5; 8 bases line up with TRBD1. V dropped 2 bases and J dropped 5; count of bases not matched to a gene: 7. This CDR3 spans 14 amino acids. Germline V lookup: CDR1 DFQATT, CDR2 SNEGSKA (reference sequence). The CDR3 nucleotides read TGCAGTGCTAGACCCCAGGGGGCTTGGGAGACCCAGTACTTC. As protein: CSARPQGAWETQYF.

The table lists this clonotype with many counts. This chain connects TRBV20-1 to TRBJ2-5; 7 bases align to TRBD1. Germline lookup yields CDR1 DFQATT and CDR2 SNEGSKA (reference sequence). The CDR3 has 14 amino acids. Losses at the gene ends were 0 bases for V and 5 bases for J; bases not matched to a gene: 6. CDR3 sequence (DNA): TGCAGTGCTAGAGAAGGGGGCGCTTATGAGACCCAGTACTTC. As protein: CSAREGGAYETQYF.

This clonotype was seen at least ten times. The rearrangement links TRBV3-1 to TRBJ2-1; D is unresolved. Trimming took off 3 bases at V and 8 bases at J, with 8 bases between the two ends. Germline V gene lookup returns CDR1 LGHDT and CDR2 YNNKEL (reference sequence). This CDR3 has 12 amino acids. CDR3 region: CASSHAGYEQFF. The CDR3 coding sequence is TGTGCCAGCAGCCACGCAGGATATGAGCAGTTCTTC.

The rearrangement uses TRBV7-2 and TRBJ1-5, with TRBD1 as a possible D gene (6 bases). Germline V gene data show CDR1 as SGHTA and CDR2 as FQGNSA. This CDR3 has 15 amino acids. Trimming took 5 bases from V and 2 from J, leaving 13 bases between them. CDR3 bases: TGTGCCAGCAGCACCACGGGGGGGCGCAATCAGCCCCAGCATTTT. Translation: CASSTTGGRNQPQHF.

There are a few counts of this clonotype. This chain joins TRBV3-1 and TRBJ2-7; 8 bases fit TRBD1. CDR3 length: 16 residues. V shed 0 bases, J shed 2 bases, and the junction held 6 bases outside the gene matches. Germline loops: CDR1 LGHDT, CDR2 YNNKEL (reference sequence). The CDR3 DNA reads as TGTGCCAGCAGCCAAGATGGTCAGGGGGCAGCCTACGAGCAGTACTTC. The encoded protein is CASSQDGQGAAYEQYF.

The CDR3 sequence: CASSGPGGGRTEAFF. The CDR3 DNA is TGTGCCAGTAGTGGCCCCGGGGGGGGGAGAACTGAAGCTTTCTTT. J is TRBJ1-1 and V is TRBV14; D might be TRBD1 (5 bases). Germline loops: CDR1 SGHDN, CDR2 FVKESK. V was pared by 9 bases and J by 5 bases, with 22 bases between. The CDR3 is made up of 15 amino acids.

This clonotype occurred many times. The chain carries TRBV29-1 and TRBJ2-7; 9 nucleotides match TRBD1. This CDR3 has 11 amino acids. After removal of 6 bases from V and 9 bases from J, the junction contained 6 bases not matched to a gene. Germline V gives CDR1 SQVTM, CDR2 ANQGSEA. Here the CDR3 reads CSVDTGGGQYF. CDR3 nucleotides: TGCAGCGTCGATACAGGGGGCGGGCAGTACTTC.

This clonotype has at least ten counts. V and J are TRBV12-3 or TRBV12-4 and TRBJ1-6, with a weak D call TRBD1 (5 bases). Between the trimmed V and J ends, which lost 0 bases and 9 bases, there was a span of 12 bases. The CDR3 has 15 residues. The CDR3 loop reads CASSLASFQGSPLHF. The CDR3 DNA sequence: TGTGCCAGCAGTTTAGCTTCGTTCCAGGGTTCACCCCTCCACTTT.

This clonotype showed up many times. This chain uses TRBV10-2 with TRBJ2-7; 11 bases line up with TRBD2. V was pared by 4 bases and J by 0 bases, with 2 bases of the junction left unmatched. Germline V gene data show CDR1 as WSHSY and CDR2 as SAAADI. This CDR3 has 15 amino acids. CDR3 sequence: CASSVAGGSSYEQYF. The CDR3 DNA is TGCGCCAGCAGTGTAGCGGGAGGGTCCTCCTACGAGCAGTACTTC.

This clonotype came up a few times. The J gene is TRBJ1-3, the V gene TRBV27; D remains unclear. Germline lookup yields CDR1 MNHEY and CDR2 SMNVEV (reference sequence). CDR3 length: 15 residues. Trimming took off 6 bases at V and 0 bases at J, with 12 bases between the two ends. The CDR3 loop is CASSRQLSSGNTIYF. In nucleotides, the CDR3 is TGTGCCAGCAGCCGGCAGCTAAGCTCTGGAAACACCATATATTTT.

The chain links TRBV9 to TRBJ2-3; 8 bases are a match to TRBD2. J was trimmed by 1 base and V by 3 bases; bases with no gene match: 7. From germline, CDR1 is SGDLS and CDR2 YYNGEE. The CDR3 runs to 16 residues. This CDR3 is CASSATGGRRTDTQYF. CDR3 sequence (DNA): TGTGCCAGCAGCGCGACGGGAGGGCGCCGCACAGATACGCAGTATTTT.